These T cell receptor beta chains were read from a single sample in a study of T cells after yellow fever vaccination. MiXCR, run by TCRdb on the 5' RACE reads, gives a single entry per CDR3 protein. The sample carries 510,000 or so distinct CDR3 sequences, roughly 19% recorded once. Sequencing used PBMCs, obtained 15 days after the yellow fever booster vaccination. These TCRs come from a man aged 30 to 45 who received the YFV17D yellow fever vaccine. Both conserved end residues are part of each CDR3. Fields, in order: V gene, J gene, D gene, clone size, CDR3 DNA, CDR3 protein. A D gene is named only where the DNA matches it firmly. Size values are once, few and many counts, or a class for expanded clones, and some rows have none.

V gene: TRBV6-2/TRBV6-3
J gene: TRBJ2-2
D gene: TRBD1
clone size: .
CDR3 DNA: TGTGCCAGCAGTCGACAGGGTCCGAACACCGGGGAGCTGTTTTTT
CDR3 protein: CASSRQGPNTGELFF

V gene: TRBV5-1
J gene: TRBJ2-5
D gene: .
clone size: .
CDR3 DNA: TGCGCCAGCAGCAGGTGGGGAAAAGAACAGGAGACCCAGTACTTC
CDR3 protein: CASSRWGKEQETQYF

V gene: TRBV6-1
J gene: TRBJ2-6
D gene: .
clone size: once
CDR3 DNA: TGTGCCAGCAGTCGCGTTATTTCCTCTGGGGCCAACGTCCTGACTTTC
CDR3 protein: CASSRVISSGANVLTF

V gene: TRBV7-2
J gene: TRBJ2-1
D gene: .
clone size: few
CDR3 DNA: TGTGCCAGCAGCCTGGCCCCCAAAGACAATGAGCAGTTCTTC
CDR3 protein: CASSLAPKDNEQFF

V gene: TRBV25-1
J gene: TRBJ2-5
D gene: .
clone size: few
CDR3 DNA: TGTGCCAGCAGTGAATATGGCCAAGAGACCCAGTACTTC
CDR3 protein: CASSEYGQETQYF

V gene: TRBV6-6
J gene: TRBJ2-3
D gene: TRBD1
clone size: .
CDR3 DNA: TGTGCCAGCAGTTACATGGACAGGGAGTATTTT
CDR3 protein: CASSYMDREYF

V gene: TRBV10-3
J gene: TRBJ1-1
D gene: TRBD1
clone size: .
CDR3 DNA: TGTGCCATCAGCCCGGACAGGGTTGAAGCTTTCTTT
CDR3 protein: CAISPDRVEAFF

V gene: TRBV20-1
J gene: TRBJ2-2
D gene: TRBD1
clone size: few
CDR3 DNA: TGCAGTGCTGGACAGGGGACGAACACCGGGGAGCTGTTTTTT
CDR3 protein: CSAGQGTNTGELFF

V gene: TRBV6-5
J gene: TRBJ2-7
D gene: .
clone size: few
CDR3 DNA: TGTGCCAGCAGTACGGGAGCCGAGCAGTACTTC
CDR3 protein: CASSTGAEQYF

V gene: TRBV5-1
J gene: TRBJ2-5
D gene: .
clone size: few
CDR3 DNA: TGCGCCAGCAGCTTAGGGTCGGGGTTCGGGCAAGAGACCCAGTACTTC
CDR3 protein: CASSLGSGFGQETQYF

V gene: TRBV12-3/TRBV12-4
J gene: TRBJ2-3
D gene: .
clone size: .
CDR3 DNA: TGTGCCAGCACCCTCGTTTTTTACACAGATACGCAGTATTTT
CDR3 protein: CASTLVFYTDTQYF

V gene: TRBV7-8
J gene: TRBJ2-7
D gene: TRBD2
clone size: few
CDR3 DNA: TGTGCCAGCACCTTCTTGGTGGCTAGCGGAACCTACGAGCAGTACTTC
CDR3 protein: CASTFLVASGTYEQYF

V gene: TRBV29-1
J gene: TRBJ2-3
D gene: TRBD1
clone size: few
CDR3 DNA: TGCAGCGCACAGGGGGCCGCAGATACGCAGTATTTT
CDR3 protein: CSAQGAADTQYF

V gene: TRBV3-1
J gene: TRBJ2-2
D gene: TRBD2
clone size: .
CDR3 DNA: TGTGCCAGCAGCCCCTTTTCCGGGACTAGCGGGAGGGGCACCGGGGAGCTGTTTTTT
CDR3 protein: CASSPFSGTSGRGTGELFF

V gene: TRBV24-1
J gene: TRBJ2-7
D gene: .
clone size: .
CDR3 DNA: TGTGCCACCAGTGCCCGTGGGGGCGAGCAGTACTTC
CDR3 protein: CATSARGGEQYF

V gene: TRBV3-1
J gene: TRBJ2-3
D gene: TRBD1
clone size: .
CDR3 DNA: TGTGCCAGCAGCCCTCGTGACAGGGGGCGGGGAGATACGCAGTATTTT
CDR3 protein: CASSPRDRGRGDTQYF

V gene: TRBV13
J gene: TRBJ2-2
D gene: TRBD1
clone size: few
CDR3 DNA: TGTGCCAGCAGCCGACCGCCGGGACAGGGGGCTCTTTGGCATATGGCCGGGGAGCTGTTTTTT
CDR3 protein: CASSRPPGQGALWHMAGELFF

V gene: TRBV6-1
J gene: TRBJ2-1
D gene: .
clone size: few
CDR3 DNA: TGTGCCAGCCTGGGGGCGGTTGAGCAGTTCTTC
CDR3 protein: CASLGAVEQFF

V gene: TRBV5-5
J gene: TRBJ1-2
D gene: .
clone size: .
CDR3 DNA: TGTGCCAGCAGCTCACGACAGGACTATGGCTACACCTTC
CDR3 protein: CASSSRQDYGYTF

V gene: TRBV7-8
J gene: TRBJ1-4
D gene: .
clone size: .
CDR3 DNA: TGTGCCAGCAGCTCCCAGGGCGCTTATGAAAAACTGTTTTTT
CDR3 protein: CASSSQGAYEKLFF

V gene: TRBV29-1
J gene: TRBJ2-5
D gene: TRBD1
clone size: many
CDR3 DNA: TGCAGCGTTGAAGATGCCGGGACAGGGGCCCCAGAGACCCAGTACTTC
CDR3 protein: CSVEDAGTGAPETQYF

V gene: TRBV9
J gene: TRBJ2-2
D gene: .
clone size: .
CDR3 DNA: TGTGCCAGCAGCGCCCGAGGGTACACCGGGGAGCTGTTTTTT
CDR3 protein: CASSARGYTGELFF

V gene: TRBV5-1
J gene: TRBJ2-1
D gene: TRBD2
clone size: many
CDR3 DNA: TGCGCCAGCAGCTTGCAGGCTGGGACTAGTGGCGATGAGCAGTTCTTC
CDR3 protein: CASSLQAGTSGDEQFF

V gene: TRBV20-1
J gene: TRBJ2-3
D gene: .
clone size: few
CDR3 DNA: TGCAGTGCTAAAGGACCCAGCACAGATACGCAGTATTTT
CDR3 protein: CSAKGPSTDTQYF

V gene: TRBV7-2
J gene: TRBJ2-1
D gene: TRBD2
clone size: .
CDR3 DNA: TGTGCCAGCAGCTCCCTAGCGGCCGACAATGAGCAGTTCTTC
CDR3 protein: CASSSLAADNEQFF

V gene: TRBV6-5
J gene: TRBJ1-1
D gene: TRBD1
clone size: few
CDR3 DNA: TGTGCCAGCAGTTACAGGGACAGGCATGAAGCTTTCTTT
CDR3 protein: CASSYRDRHEAFF

V gene: TRBV29-1
J gene: TRBJ2-5
D gene: .
clone size: once
CDR3 DNA: TGCAGCGGCGGTTTGGACACCCAGTACTTC
CDR3 protein: CSGGLDTQYF

V gene: TRBV7-9
J gene: TRBJ2-5
D gene: .
clone size: once
CDR3 DNA: TGTGCCAGTGTTAGCGGTTCCCAAGAGACCCAGTACTTC
CDR3 protein: CASVSGSQETQYF

V gene: TRBV28
J gene: TRBJ1-3
D gene: .
clone size: once
CDR3 DNA: TGTGCCAGCACCCCCTCCGGGACACCATTCGACTCTGGAAACACCATATATTTT
CDR3 protein: CASTPSGTPFDSGNTIYF

V gene: TRBV12-3/TRBV12-4
J gene: TRBJ2-1
D gene: .
clone size: few
CDR3 DNA: TGTGCCAGCAGTCTGATCAAGCCGGGCTCCAACTCTGAGCAGTTCTTC
CDR3 protein: CASSLIKPGSNSEQFF

V gene: TRBV11-2
J gene: TRBJ1-2
D gene: .
clone size: few
CDR3 DNA: TGTGCCAGCAGCTCGGGGATTTATGGCTACACCTTC
CDR3 protein: CASSSGIYGYTF

V gene: TRBV10-3
J gene: TRBJ2-7
D gene: .
clone size: few
CDR3 DNA: TGTGCCATCAGTGAAGAGGGGGGATCCTACGAGCAGTACTTC
CDR3 protein: CAISEEGGSYEQYF

V gene: TRBV2
J gene: TRBJ1-5
D gene: .
clone size: .
CDR3 DNA: TGTGCCAGCAGTGGAACAGGGATCTATCAGCCCCAGCATTTT
CDR3 protein: CASSGTGIYQPQHF

V gene: TRBV15
J gene: TRBJ2-5
D gene: .
clone size: few
CDR3 DNA: TGTGCCACCAGCAGAGAGGTTCTGGGGCCATTGGAGGGGACCCAGTACTTC
CDR3 protein: CATSREVLGPLEGTQYF

V gene: TRBV7-2
J gene: TRBJ2-2
D gene: TRBD2
clone size: few
CDR3 DNA: TGTGCCAGCAGCCCCTTAGCGGGAGTATATGCCGGGGAGCTGTTTTTT
CDR3 protein: CASSPLAGVYAGELFF

V gene: TRBV5-5
J gene: TRBJ2-5
D gene: .
clone size: few
CDR3 DNA: TGTGCCAGCAGTTTAATCGGACCCCAAGAGACCCAGTACTTC
CDR3 protein: CASSLIGPQETQYF

V gene: TRBV12-3/TRBV12-4
J gene: TRBJ1-6
D gene: .
clone size: .
CDR3 DNA: TGTGCCAGCAGTTTAGCGCTCAGGGATAATTCACCCCTCCACTTT
CDR3 protein: CASSLALRDNSPLHF

V gene: TRBV5-1
J gene: TRBJ2-7
D gene: .
clone size: few
CDR3 DNA: TGCGCCAGCAGCAGGGGCTATGACGAGCAGTACTTC
CDR3 protein: CASSRGYDEQYF

V gene: TRBV20-1
J gene: TRBJ2-7
D gene: .
clone size: .
CDR3 DNA: TGCAGTGCGGAGACAGGCTATCGCGAGCAGTACTTC
CDR3 protein: CSAETGYREQYF

V gene: TRBV12-3/TRBV12-4
J gene: TRBJ2-5
D gene: .
clone size: .
CDR3 DNA: TGTGCCAGCAGTTTATCGAAGGAGACCCAGTACTTC
CDR3 protein: CASSLSKETQYF

V gene: TRBV24-1
J gene: TRBJ2-4
D gene: .
clone size: .
CDR3 DNA: TGTGCCACCAGTGCTTCAGGGAAGGGAAACATTCAGTACTTC
CDR3 protein: CATSASGKGNIQYF

V gene: TRBV5-1
J gene: TRBJ2-3
D gene: .
clone size: few
CDR3 DNA: TGCGCCACCTCACCCCCCAGCTCCTCAGATACGCAGTATTTT
CDR3 protein: CATSPPSSSDTQYF

V gene: TRBV29-1
J gene: TRBJ1-2
D gene: .
clone size: .
CDR3 DNA: TGCAGCGTTGAGCATCTTAACTATGGCTACACCTTC
CDR3 protein: CSVEHLNYGYTF

V gene: TRBV20-1
J gene: TRBJ2-1
D gene: TRBD1
clone size: few
CDR3 DNA: TGCAGTGCTGAGGGGACAGGCGCTGAGCAGTTCTTC
CDR3 protein: CSAEGTGAEQFF

V gene: TRBV6-6
J gene: TRBJ2-3
D gene: .
clone size: few
CDR3 DNA: TGTGCCACCTCGGGACATAGCACAGATACGCAGTATTTT
CDR3 protein: CATSGHSTDTQYF

V gene: TRBV5-1
J gene: TRBJ2-1
D gene: .
clone size: .
CDR3 DNA: TGCGCCAGCAGCCCCCACCGACCAAGTGAAAAAGATGGTGAGCAGTTCTTC
CDR3 protein: CASSPHRPSEKDGEQFF

V gene: TRBV29-1
J gene: TRBJ2-1
D gene: .
clone size: few
CDR3 DNA: TGCAGCGTTGACTTCAGGCTCAATGAGCAGTTCTTC
CDR3 protein: CSVDFRLNEQFF

V gene: TRBV7-6
J gene: TRBJ2-7
D gene: .
clone size: .
CDR3 DNA: TGTGCCAGCAGCTTAGCGCTAGGGGCAGAGGACGAGCAGTACTTC
CDR3 protein: CASSLALGAEDEQYF

V gene: TRBV13
J gene: TRBJ2-5
D gene: .
clone size: .
CDR3 DNA: TGTGCCAGCAGCTTATTAGGAGGGGATGAGACCCAGTACTTC
CDR3 protein: CASSLLGGDETQYF

V gene: TRBV6-2/TRBV6-3
J gene: TRBJ1-5
D gene: TRBD1
clone size: .
CDR3 DNA: TGTGCCAGCAGGCCCCTGAGACAGGGCCCGAATCAGCCCCAGCATTTT
CDR3 protein: CASRPLRQGPNQPQHF

V gene: TRBV11-3
J gene: TRBJ2-1
D gene: TRBD2
clone size: .
CDR3 DNA: TGTGCCAGCAGCTTAGAGGGGACTAGCGGAGACAATGAGCAGTTCTTC
CDR3 protein: CASSLEGTSGDNEQFF

V gene: TRBV20-1
J gene: TRBJ2-5
D gene: .
clone size: few
CDR3 DNA: TGCAGTGCTGTGAGGCCCGGAAGCCAAGAGACCCAGTACTTC
CDR3 protein: CSAVRPGSQETQYF

V gene: TRBV29-1
J gene: TRBJ2-3
D gene: TRBD2
clone size: .
CDR3 DNA: TGCAGCGACGAACTAGCGGGGGACACAGATACGCAGTATTTT
CDR3 protein: CSDELAGDTDTQYF

V gene: TRBV28
J gene: TRBJ2-1
D gene: TRBD2
clone size: few
CDR3 DNA: TGTGCCAGTTATAGCGGGAGACGGAATGAGCAGTTCTTC
CDR3 protein: CASYSGRRNEQFF

V gene: TRBV24-1
J gene: TRBJ2-2
D gene: .
clone size: .
CDR3 DNA: TGTGCCACCAGCGCCAGGGCAGGGAGGACCGGGGAGCTGTTTTTT
CDR3 protein: CATSARAGRTGELFF

V gene: TRBV7-8
J gene: TRBJ2-6
D gene: .
clone size: .
CDR3 DNA: TGTGCCAGCAGCTCGCGGACAGCGTCGGCTGGGGCCAACGTCCTGACTTTC
CDR3 protein: CASSSRTASAGANVLTF